This record covers a single TCR beta chain. Its specificity is not known. The data are from a study of T cells in localized non-small cell lung cancer. The protocol was immunoSEQ multiplex PCR, while the TCRdb copy is restricted to in-frame clones and leaves out a portion. The sample lists 78,000 or so clones, about 83% occurring once. Findings and limits, study-wide: Uninvolved adjacent lung showed higher T cell clonality than tumor. When the top 100 tumor clones were examined, a median roughly 62 of them also appeared in the adjacent lung, which was paired and uninvolved.

The CDR3 length is 13 residues. Germline loops: CDR1 LNHDA, CDR2 SQIVND (reference sequence). Deletions cut 10 bases from V and 8 bases from J, with 20 bases between. The gene calls are TRBV19 and TRBJ1-2, with D maybe TRBD1 (5 bases). This specimen was peripheral blood, taken before any cancer treatment. The source is a man between 35 and 75 years old with stage I lung adenocarcinoma. CDR3 DNA: TGTGCCACCAGTTGGGGGACTCCGGGAGGCTACACCTTC. Protein: CATSWGTPGGYTF.